These T cell receptor beta chains were read from a single sample in a study of cytomegalovirus exposure and HLA in healthy donors. Here immunoSEQ multiplex PCR was the method, and the copy in TCRdb shows in-frame clones only, minus some. The table lists some 150,000 clones, roughly 89% of them singletons. The sample was PBMCs. The receptors come from a woman between 25 and 40 years old in good health and CMV-seronegative. CDR3s include the opening cysteine and the closing phenylalanine or tryptophan. D genes are given only for firm matches. Clone sizes are given selectively: once, few, many, or a class where the clone is expanded.

.,TRBD2,TRBV5-1,TRBJ2-5,15,CASSRTSGEGETQYF,TGCGCCAGCAGTCGGACTAGCGGAGAGGGGGAGACCCAGTACTTC
.,TRBD2,TRBV28,TRBJ2-5,14,CASSLMGLPETQYF,TGTGCCAGCAGTTTGATGGGACTACCAGAGACCCAGTACTTC
.,.,TRBV19,TRBJ1-2,14,CASSTVQTNYGYTF,TGTGCCAGTAGTACGGTACAGACTAACTATGGCTACACCTTC
.,TRBD1,TRBV29-1,TRBJ1-3,17,CSVEDPRTGPSGNTIYF,TGCAGCGTTGAAGATCCTAGGACAGGCCCCTCTGGAAACACCATATATTTT
.,.,TRBV7-3,TRBJ1-1,13,CASSPGTSGEAFF,TGTGCCAGCAGCCCGGGGACATCTGGTGAAGCTTTCTTT
once,.,TRBV7-2,TRBJ2-3,13,CASSSFYTDTQYF,TGTGCCAGCAGCTCCTTTTACACAGATACGCAGTATTTT
.,.,TRBV4-3,TRBJ1-1,13,CASSQDRNTEAFF,TGCGCCAGCAGCCAGGACAGGAACACTGAAGCTTTCTTT
.,TRBD2,TRBV10-3,TRBJ2-3,16,CAIGRLAGGTTDTQYF,TGTGCCATCGGCAGACTAGCGGGGGGGACTACAGATACGCAGTATTTT
few,TRBD1,TRBV5-4,TRBJ1-4,14,CASSQTGGDEKLFF,TGTGCCAGCAGCCAGACAGGGGGAGATGAAAAACTGTTTTTT
.,.,TRBV15,TRBJ2-7,16,CATSRDQGRASLGQYF,TGTGCCACCAGCAGAGATCAGGGGCGGGCCTCTTTGGGGCAGTACTTC
.,.,TRBV5-1,TRBJ1-4,18,CASSFGTAGETTNEKLFF,TGCGCCAGCAGCTTCGGTACGGCGGGAGAGACAACTAATGAAAAACTGTTTTTT
.,.,TRBV5-1,TRBJ2-1,15,CASRSGQEVYNEQFF,TGCGCCAGCCGAAGCGGGCAGGAGGTCTACAATGAGCAGTTCTTC
.,.,TRBV5-6,TRBJ1-3,16,CASSLGRGWSGNTIYF,TGTGCCAGCAGCTTGGGCAGGGGCTGGTCTGGAAACACCATATATTTT
.,TRBD1,TRBV28,TRBJ1-4,14,CASSQTGANEKLFF,TGTGCCAGCAGTCAGACAGGGGCTAATGAAAAACTGTTTTTT
.,.,TRBV29-1,TRBJ2-3,14,CSVGLLGLKDTQYF,TGCAGCGTTGGCCTCTTGGGCCTTAAGGATACGCAGTATTTT
.,.,TRBV5-6,TRBJ2-7,14,CASSRTGFGYEQYF,TGTGCCAGCAGCCGTACAGGGTTCGGCTACGAGCAGTACTTC